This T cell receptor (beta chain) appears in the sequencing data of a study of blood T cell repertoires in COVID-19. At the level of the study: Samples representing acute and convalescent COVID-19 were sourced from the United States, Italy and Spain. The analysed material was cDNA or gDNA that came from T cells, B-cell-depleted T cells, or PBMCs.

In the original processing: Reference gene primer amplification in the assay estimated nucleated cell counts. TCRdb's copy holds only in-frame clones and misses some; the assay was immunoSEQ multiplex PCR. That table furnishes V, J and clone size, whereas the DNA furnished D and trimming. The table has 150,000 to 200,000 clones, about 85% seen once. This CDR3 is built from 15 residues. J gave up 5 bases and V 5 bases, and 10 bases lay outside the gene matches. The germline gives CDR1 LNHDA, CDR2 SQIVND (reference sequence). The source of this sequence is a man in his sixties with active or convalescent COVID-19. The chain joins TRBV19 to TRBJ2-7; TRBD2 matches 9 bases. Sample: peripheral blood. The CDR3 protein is CASSDRRGGFNEQYF. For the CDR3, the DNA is TGTGCCAGTAGTGATCGGCGGGGGGGCTTTAACGAGCAGTACTTC.